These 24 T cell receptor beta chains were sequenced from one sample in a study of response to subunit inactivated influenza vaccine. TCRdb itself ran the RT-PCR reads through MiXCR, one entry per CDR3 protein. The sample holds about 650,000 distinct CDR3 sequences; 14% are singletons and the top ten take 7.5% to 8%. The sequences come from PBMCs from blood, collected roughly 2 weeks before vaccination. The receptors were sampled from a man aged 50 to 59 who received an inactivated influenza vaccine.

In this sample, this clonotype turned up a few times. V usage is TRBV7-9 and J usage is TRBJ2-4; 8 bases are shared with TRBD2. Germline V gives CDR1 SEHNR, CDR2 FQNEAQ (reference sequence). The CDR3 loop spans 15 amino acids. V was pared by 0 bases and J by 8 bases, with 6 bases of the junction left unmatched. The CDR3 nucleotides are TGTGCCAGCAGCTTAGCTAGCGGGACTAGGGACATTCAGTACTTC. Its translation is CASSLASGTRDIQYF.

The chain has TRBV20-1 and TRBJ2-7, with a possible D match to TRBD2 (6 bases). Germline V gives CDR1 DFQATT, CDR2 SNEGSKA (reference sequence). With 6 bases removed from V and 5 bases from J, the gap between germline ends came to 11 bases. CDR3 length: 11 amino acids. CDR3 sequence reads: CSAPSGDEQYF. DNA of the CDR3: TGCAGTGCCCCTTCGGGGGACGAGCAGTACTTC.

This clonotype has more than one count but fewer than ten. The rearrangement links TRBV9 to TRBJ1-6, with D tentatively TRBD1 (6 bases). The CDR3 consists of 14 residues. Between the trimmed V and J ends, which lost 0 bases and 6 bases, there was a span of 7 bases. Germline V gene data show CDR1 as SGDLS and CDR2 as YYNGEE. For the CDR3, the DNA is TGTGCCAGCAGCGTAGGGGGGGCTAATTCACCCCTCCACTTT. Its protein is CASSVGGANSPLHF. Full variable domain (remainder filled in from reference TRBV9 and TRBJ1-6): DSGVTQTPKHLITATGQRVTLRCSPRSGDLSVYWYQQSLDQGLQFLIQYYNGEERAKGNILERFSAQQFPDLHSELNLSSLELGDSALYFCASSVGGANSPLHFGNGTRLTVT.

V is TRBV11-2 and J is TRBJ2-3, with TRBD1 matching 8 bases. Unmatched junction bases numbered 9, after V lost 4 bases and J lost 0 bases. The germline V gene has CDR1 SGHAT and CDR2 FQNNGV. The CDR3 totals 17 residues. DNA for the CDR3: TGTGCCAGCAGCTGGGTGGGGACAGGCGCGAGCACAGATACGCAGTATTTT. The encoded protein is CASSWVGTGASTDTQYF.

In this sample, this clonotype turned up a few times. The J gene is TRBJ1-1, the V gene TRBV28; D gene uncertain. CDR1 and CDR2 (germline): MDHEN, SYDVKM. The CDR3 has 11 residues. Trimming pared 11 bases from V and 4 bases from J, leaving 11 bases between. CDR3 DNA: TGTGCCCACCGACGGAGCACTGAAGCTTTCTTT. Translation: CAHRRSTEAFF.

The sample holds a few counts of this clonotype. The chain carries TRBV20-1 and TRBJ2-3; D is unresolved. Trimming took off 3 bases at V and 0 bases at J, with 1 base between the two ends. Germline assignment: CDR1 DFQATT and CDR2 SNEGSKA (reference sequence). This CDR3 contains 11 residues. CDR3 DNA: TGCAGTGCTAGGAGCACAGATACGCAGTATTTT. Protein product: CSARSTDTQYF.

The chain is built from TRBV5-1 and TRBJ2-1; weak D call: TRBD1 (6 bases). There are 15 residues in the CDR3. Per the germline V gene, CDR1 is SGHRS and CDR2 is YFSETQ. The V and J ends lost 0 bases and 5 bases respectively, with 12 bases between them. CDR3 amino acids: CASSLDRAGNNEQFF. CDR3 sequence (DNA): TGCGCCAGCAGCTTGGACAGGGCGGGTAACAATGAGCAGTTCTTC.

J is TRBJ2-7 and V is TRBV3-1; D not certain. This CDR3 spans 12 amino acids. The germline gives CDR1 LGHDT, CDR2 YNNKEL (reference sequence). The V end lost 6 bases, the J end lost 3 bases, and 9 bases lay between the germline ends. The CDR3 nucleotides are TGTGCCAGCAGTCCAGAAAACTACGAGCAGTACTTC. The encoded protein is CASSPENYEQYF.

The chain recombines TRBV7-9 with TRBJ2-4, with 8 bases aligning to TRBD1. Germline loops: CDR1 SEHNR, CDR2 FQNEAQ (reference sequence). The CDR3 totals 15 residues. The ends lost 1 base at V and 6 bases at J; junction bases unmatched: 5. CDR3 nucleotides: TGTGCCAGCAGCTTAGGGACAGGGTGGGCAAACATTCAGTACTTC. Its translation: CASSLGTGWANIQYF.

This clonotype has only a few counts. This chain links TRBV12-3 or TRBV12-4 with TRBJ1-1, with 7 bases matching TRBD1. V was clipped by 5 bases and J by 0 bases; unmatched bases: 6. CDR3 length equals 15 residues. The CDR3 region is CASSLWDSLNTEAFF. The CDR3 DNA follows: TGTGCCAGCAGTCTTTGGGACAGTCTGAACACTGAAGCTTTCTTT.

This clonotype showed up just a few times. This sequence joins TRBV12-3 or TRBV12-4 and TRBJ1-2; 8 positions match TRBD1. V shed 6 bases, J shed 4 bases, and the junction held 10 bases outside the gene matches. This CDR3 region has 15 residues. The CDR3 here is CASSLTGARIYGYTF. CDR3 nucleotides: TGTGCCAGCAGCCTGACAGGGGCCCGGATCTATGGCTACACCTTC.

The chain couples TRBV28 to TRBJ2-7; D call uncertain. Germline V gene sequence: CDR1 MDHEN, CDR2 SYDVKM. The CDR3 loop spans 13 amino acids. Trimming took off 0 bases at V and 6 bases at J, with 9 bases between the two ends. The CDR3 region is CASSLCPECEQYF. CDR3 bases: TGTGCCAGCAGTTTATGCCCGGAATGCGAGCAGTACTTC.

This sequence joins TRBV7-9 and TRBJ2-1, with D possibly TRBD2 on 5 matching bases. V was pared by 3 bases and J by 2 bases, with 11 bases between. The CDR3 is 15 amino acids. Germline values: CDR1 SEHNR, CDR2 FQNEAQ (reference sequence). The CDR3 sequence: CASSLMGVTYNEQFF. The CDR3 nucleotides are TGTGCCAGCAGCTTGATGGGAGTCACCTACAATGAGCAGTTCTTC.

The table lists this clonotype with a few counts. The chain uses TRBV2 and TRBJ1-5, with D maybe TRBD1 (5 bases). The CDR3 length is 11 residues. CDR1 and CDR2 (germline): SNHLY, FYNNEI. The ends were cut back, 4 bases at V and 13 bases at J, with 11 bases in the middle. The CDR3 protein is CASSGSGRQHF. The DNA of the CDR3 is TGTGCCAGCAGTGGTTCGGGGCGACAGCATTTT.

DNA of the CDR3: TGTGCCAGCAGTACTTTTGCGGGAGGGGCCAAAAACATTCAGTACTTC. Translation: CASSTFAGGAKNIQYF. The chain recombines TRBV28 with TRBJ2-4; TRBD2 agrees at 9 bases. The CDR3 runs 16 residues. The trim removed 5 bases at V and 1 base at J, leaving 6 bases unmatched. Germline assignment: CDR1 MDHEN and CDR2 SYDVKM. Full variable domain (missing parts from reference TRBV28 and TRBJ2-4): DVKVTQSSRYLVKRTGEKVFLECVQDMDHENMFWYRQDPGLGLRLIYFSYDVKMKEKGDIPEGYSVSREKKERFSLILESASTNQTSMYLCASSTFAGGAKNIQYFGAGTRLSVL.

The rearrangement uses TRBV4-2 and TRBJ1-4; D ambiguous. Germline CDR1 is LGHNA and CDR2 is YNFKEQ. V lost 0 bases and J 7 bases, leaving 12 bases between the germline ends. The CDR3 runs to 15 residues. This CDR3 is CASSQEPVEGEKLFF. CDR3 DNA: TGTGCCAGCAGCCAAGAGCCAGTGGAGGGTGAAAAACTGTTTTTT.

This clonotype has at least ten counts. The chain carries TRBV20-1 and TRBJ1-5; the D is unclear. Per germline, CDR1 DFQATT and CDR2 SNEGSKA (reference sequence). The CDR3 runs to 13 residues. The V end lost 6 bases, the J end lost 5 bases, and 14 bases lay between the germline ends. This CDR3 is CSAADGNHQPQHF. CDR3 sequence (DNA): TGCAGTGCCGCAGACGGAAATCATCAGCCCCAGCATTTT.

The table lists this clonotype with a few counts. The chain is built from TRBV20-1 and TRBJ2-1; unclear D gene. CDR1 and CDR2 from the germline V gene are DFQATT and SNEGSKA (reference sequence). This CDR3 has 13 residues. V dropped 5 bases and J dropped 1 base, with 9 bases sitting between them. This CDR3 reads CSAHTRSYNEQFF. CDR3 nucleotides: TGCAGTGCTCACACGCGGTCCTACAATGAGCAGTTCTTC.

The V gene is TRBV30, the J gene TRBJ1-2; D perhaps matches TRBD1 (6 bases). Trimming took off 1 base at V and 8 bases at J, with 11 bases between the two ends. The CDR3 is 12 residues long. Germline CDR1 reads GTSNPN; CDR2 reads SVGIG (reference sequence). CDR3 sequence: CAWSGRGGGYTF. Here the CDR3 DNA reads TGTGCCTGGAGTGGAAGGGGGGGCGGCTACACCTTC.

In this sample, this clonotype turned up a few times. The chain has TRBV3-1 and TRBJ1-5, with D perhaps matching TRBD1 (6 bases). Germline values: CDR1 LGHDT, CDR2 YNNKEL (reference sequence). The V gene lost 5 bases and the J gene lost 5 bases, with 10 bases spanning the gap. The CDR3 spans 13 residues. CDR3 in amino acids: CASSWTADQPQHF. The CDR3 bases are TGTGCCAGCAGCTGGACAGCCGATCAGCCCCAGCATTTT. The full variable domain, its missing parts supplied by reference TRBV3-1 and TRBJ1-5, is DTAVSQTPKYLVTQMGNDKSIKCEQNLGHDTMYWYKQDSKKFLKIMFSYNNKELIINETVPNRFSPKSPDKAHLNLHINSLELGDSAVYFCASSWTADQPQHFGDGTRLSIL.

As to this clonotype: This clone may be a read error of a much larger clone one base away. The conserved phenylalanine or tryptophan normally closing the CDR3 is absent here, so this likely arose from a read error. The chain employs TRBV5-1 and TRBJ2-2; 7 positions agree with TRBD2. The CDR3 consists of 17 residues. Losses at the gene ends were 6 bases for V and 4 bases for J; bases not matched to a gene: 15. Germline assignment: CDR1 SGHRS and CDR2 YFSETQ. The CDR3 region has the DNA TGCGCCAGCACGCGAGCGGGGCAGGGTGGCGCCACCGGGGAGCTGTTTCTT. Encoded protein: CASTRAGQGGATGELFL.

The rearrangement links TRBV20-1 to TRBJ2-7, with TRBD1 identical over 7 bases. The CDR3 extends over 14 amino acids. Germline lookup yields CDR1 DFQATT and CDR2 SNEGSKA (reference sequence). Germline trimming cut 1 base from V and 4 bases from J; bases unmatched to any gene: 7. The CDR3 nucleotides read TGCAGTGCTAGAGGGTCAGGGGGTCTATACGAGCAGTACTTC. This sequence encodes CSARGSGGLYEQYF.

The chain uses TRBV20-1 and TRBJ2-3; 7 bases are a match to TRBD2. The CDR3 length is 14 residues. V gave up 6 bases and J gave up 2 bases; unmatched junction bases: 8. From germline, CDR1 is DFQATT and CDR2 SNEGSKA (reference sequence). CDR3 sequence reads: CSAVWGGATDTQYF. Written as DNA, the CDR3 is TGCAGTGCCGTCTGGGGGGGAGCCACAGATACGCAGTATTTT.

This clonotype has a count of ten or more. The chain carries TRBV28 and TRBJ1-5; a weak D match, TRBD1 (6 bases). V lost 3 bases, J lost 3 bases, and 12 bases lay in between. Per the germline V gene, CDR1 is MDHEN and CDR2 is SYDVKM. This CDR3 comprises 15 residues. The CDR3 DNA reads TGTGCCAGCAGTTTCGGGGGGCACCCCAATCAGCCCCAGCATTTT. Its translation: CASSFGGHPNQPQHF.